One and the same sample provided the 3 T cell receptor beta chains below, sequenced in a study of cytomegalovirus exposure and HLA in healthy donors. Some clones are missing from TCRdb's copy, which holds only in-frame ones; the method was immunoSEQ multiplex PCR. Of about 160,000 clones in the sample, less than 90% were seen once. Sequences were obtained from PBMCs. These receptors all stem from a woman between 18 and 29 years old in good health and CMV-seronegative.

The chain recombines TRBV6-1 with TRBJ1-3, with unresolved D. The CDR3 contains 10 residues. CDR1 and CDR2 from the germline V gene are MNHNS and SASEGT. Trimming left V 8 bases short and J 6 bases short, with 5 bases between. The CDR3: CASVLNTIYF. CDR3 coding DNA: TGTGCCAGCGTATTAAACACCATATATTTT.

This clone has just one count. V gene TRBV9 combines with J gene TRBJ2-2, with D maybe TRBD2 (6 bases). V lost 1 base and J lost 0, with 10 bases in between. The length of the CDR3 is 16 residues. The germline V gene has CDR1 SGDLS and CDR2 YYNGEE. CDR3 protein: CASSVRREANTGELFF. The CDR3 nucleotides are TGTGCCAGCAGCGTACGGCGGGAAGCGAACACCGGGGAGCTGTTTTTT. The complete variable domain, with remaining parts taken from reference TRBV9 and TRBJ2-2, reads DSGVTQTPKHLITATGQRVTLRCSPRSGDLSVYWYQQSLDQGLQFLIQYYNGEERAKGNILERFSAQQFPDLHSELNLSSLELGDSALYFCASSVRREANTGELFFGEGSRLTVL.

The rearrangement joins TRBV9 to TRBJ2-7; D is unresolved. The germline CDR1 and CDR2 sequences are SGDLS and YYNGEE. V lost 3 bases and J 5 bases, leaving 18 bases between the germline ends. The CDR3 is made up of 15 amino acids. DNA of the CDR3: TGTGCCAGCAGCGGGGCCCCCCCCGTTTCGGACGAGCAGTACTTC. Translating it yields CASSGAPPVSDEQYF.